This is a list of T cell receptor beta chains from one sample in a study of radiotherapy plus CTLA-4 blockade in lung cancer. Data came from immunoSEQ multiplex PCR; TCRdb stores just in-frame clones and leaves some out. The data contain more than 95,000 clones, about 77% of them singletons. Source: peripheral blood, taken from a patient treated with radiotherapy plus ipilimumab. The source of these receptors is a human donor with non-small cell lung cancer who had a partial response to radiotherapy plus ipilimumab. The CDR3 runs from the conserved cysteine through the conserved F or W. D genes are given only for firm matches. The size entry is marked missing in some rows and otherwise reads once, few, many or a size class.

J gene	V gene	clone size	D gene	CDR3 protein	CDR3 DNA
TRBJ2-1	TRBV6-1	NA	TRBD1	CASSESGTGLLNEQFF	TGTGCCAGCAGTGAGTCTGGGACAGGGTTACTGAATGAGCAGTTCTTC
TRBJ1-1	TRBV28	NA	NA	CASISGGAGDTEAFF	TGTGCCAGCATCAGCGGGGGGGCGGGAGACACTGAAGCTTTCTTT
TRBJ1-2	TRBV5-6	NA	NA	CASSLLIRGTDGYTF	TGTGCCAGCAGCTTGTTAATTCGGGGAACGGATGGCTACACCTTC
TRBJ1-3	TRBV4-1	NA	TRBD1	CASSREQGSLGNTIYF	TGCGCCAGCAGCCGGGAACAGGGGTCGCTGGGGAACACCATATATTTT
TRBJ1-6	TRBV7-2	NA	NA	CASSQHPAGSSYNSPLHF	TGTGCCAGCAGCCAACACCCGGCGGGGAGCTCCTATAATTCACCCCTCCACTTT
TRBJ1-5	TRBV4-1	many	NA	CASSQEGSTINQPQHF	TGCGCCAGCAGCCAAGAAGGATCCACTATCAATCAGCCCCAGCATTTT
TRBJ1-1	TRBV7-2	NA	NA	CAIARAGDSYMNTEAFF	TGTGCCATCGCGCGAGCCGGGGACTCCTATATGAACACTGAAGCTTTCTTT
TRBJ1-1	TRBV12-5	NA	NA	CASGSGQPNAEAFF	TGTGCTAGTGGTTCCGGACAGCCAAACGCTGAAGCTTTCTTT
TRBJ1-2	TRBV7-2	NA	NA	CASSTGPDRGYTF	TGTGCCAGCAGTACAGGCCCCGATCGGGGCTACACCTTC
TRBJ1-2	TRBV4-2	NA	NA	CASSLRGRDGYTF	TGTGCCAGCAGCCTCCGAGGGAGAGATGGCTACACCTTC
TRBJ1-5	TRBV15	NA	TRBD1	CATSRGTGGDGNQPQHF	TGTGCCACCAGCAGAGGGACAGGGGGGGACGGCAATCAGCCCCAGCATTTT
TRBJ2-2	TRBV6-5	NA	NA	CASSLQITGELFF	TGTGCCAGCAGTTTACAGATCACCGGGGAGCTGTTTTTT
TRBJ1-1	TRBV20-1	few	NA	CSTREGAEAFF	TGCAGCACGCGGGAGGGAGCTGAAGCTTTCTTT
TRBJ1-1	TRBV27	NA	NA	CASSFAGGNTEAFF	TGTGCCAGCAGTTTTGCGGGGGGGAACACTGAAGCTTTCTTT
TRBJ1-1	TRBV7-9	NA	TRBD1	CASSPQGGLTEAFF	TGTGCCAGCAGCCCACAGGGGGGCCTCACTGAAGCTTTCTTT
TRBJ1-5	TRBV7-8	NA	NA	CASSLGLEQPQHF	TGTGCCAGCAGCTTAGGTCTAGAGCAGCCCCAGCATTTT
TRBJ1-5	TRBV5-1	NA	NA	CASSLGGGGQPQHF	TGTGCCAGCAGCTTGGGTGGGGGCGGTCAGCCCCAGCATTTT
TRBJ2-7	TRBV28	NA	TRBD1	CASSLPSGQGGYEQYF	TGTGCCAGCAGTTTACCTTCGGGACAGGGGGGCTACGAGCAGTACTTC
TRBJ2-1	TRBV7-2	NA	TRBD2	CASSLRGGRANNEQFF	TGTGCCAGCAGCTTAAGAGGCGGGAGAGCTAACAATGAGCAGTTCTTC
TRBJ2-2	TRBV7-3	NA	NA	CASSLLTGELFF	TGTGCCAGCAGCTTACTCACCGGGGAGCTGTTTTTT
TRBJ2-5	TRBV19	once	NA	CASATGPSDRETQYF	TGTGCCAGCGCAACAGGGCCCTCCGACCGAGAGACCCAGTACTTC
TRBJ1-1	TRBV7-9	NA	NA	CASSPRETTEAFF	TGTGCCAGCAGCCCTAGGGAGACAACTGAAGCTTTCTTT